The clone carrying this TCR beta chain was seen many times. Its antigen is currently unknown. With V trimmed by 6 bases and J by 2 bases, 7 bases remained unmatched. The CDR3 runs to 14 residues. Germline loops: CDR1 MNHNY, CDR2 SVGAGI (reference sequence). Individual cDNA molecules received unique molecular identifiers in the library. Source study methods: Per-sample TCR counts ranged from about 23,224 to 750,000, median about 98,000. MiXCR was run by TCRdb on the 5' RACE reads, yielding one entry per CDR3 protein. The V and J calls come from TCRdb's annotation, not from the publication. The table has tens of thousands of distinct CDR3 sequences, about 7.7% seen once. The data were obtained in a study of human T cells and chemical hapten exposure. Study details: Minor pooled library volume differences mainly drove per-sample TCR yield variation.

Findings and limits, study-wide: No alteration of TCRs above 1 in 1000 frequency was seen with DPC sensitization.

The authors extracted total RNA from unfractionated whole blood. The chain couples TRBV6-6 to TRBJ2-7; TRBD1 matches 7 bases. The origin of this receptor is a male donor in good health. The CDR3 here is CASSPTGITYEQYF. The CDR3 bases are TGTGCCAGCAGCCCGACAGGGATCACCTACGAGCAGTACTTC.